This TCR beta chain was profiled in a study of immune cell composition in non-small cell lung cancer. The study's findings and limits: Lung adenocarcinomas had lower top 10 clone scores and clonality than squamous tumours.

Frozen unsorted single-cell suspensions supplied the genomic DNA. Produced via immunoSEQ multiplex PCR; TCRdb's table is partial and in-frame only. The sample has approximately 2,500 clones, around 75% seen once; the top ten hold 5.3%. V dropped 3 bases and J dropped 10; count of bases not matched to a gene: 24. Germline values: CDR1 LNHDA, CDR2 SQIVND (reference sequence). The CDR3 has 19 amino acids. Note on this clone: The antigen is not known.

V gene TRBV19 combines with J gene TRBJ1-5; TRBD1 aligns across 7 bases. Input material: lung tumor tissue. This clonotype originated in a human donor with non-small cell lung cancer. The CDR3 is CASSILRQGNIGLKAPQHF. The CDR3 nucleotides read TGTGCCAGTAGTATTTTGAGACAGGGTAATATTGGGCTGAAGGCCCCCCAGCATTTT.